This T cell receptor beta chain comes out of a study of post-analysis software for immune sequencing data. Study as a whole: Relapsing-remitting, secondary progressive and progressive-relapsing forms made up the multiple sclerosis disease courses. Study observations and caveats: Under the F measure, samples that were prepared in one batch clustered strongly together. The study found TRBV5-6, TRBV5-1 and TRBV20-1 among 5 or 6 TRBV segments more frequent in patients than controls.

Worth noting for this clonotype: Its antigen is currently unknown.

The ends were cut back, 8 bases at V and 1 base at J, with 11 bases in the middle. The CDR3 sequence is 14 residues long. Per the germline V gene, CDR1 is WNHNN and CDR2 is SYGVQD (reference sequence). Carried by the TCR beta cDNA libraries were unique molecular identifiers. cDNA molecules numbering roughly 500,000 came from roughly 1 to 10 million T cells. TCRdb used MiXCR to reprocess the PCR reads, holding one entry per CDR3 protein. The sample comprises roughly 650,000 distinct CDR3 sequences, 55% to 70% of which are singletons, and over 9% rests with the top ten. The V gene is TRBV10-1, the J gene TRBJ2-2, with D unresolved. Sample: blood. This clonotype was obtained from a girl aged 2-9 years with multiple sclerosis. Written as DNA, the CDR3 is TGCGCCAGCGGCGGCAGCCAGAACACCGGGGAGCTGTTTTTT. This codes for CASGGSQNTGELFF.